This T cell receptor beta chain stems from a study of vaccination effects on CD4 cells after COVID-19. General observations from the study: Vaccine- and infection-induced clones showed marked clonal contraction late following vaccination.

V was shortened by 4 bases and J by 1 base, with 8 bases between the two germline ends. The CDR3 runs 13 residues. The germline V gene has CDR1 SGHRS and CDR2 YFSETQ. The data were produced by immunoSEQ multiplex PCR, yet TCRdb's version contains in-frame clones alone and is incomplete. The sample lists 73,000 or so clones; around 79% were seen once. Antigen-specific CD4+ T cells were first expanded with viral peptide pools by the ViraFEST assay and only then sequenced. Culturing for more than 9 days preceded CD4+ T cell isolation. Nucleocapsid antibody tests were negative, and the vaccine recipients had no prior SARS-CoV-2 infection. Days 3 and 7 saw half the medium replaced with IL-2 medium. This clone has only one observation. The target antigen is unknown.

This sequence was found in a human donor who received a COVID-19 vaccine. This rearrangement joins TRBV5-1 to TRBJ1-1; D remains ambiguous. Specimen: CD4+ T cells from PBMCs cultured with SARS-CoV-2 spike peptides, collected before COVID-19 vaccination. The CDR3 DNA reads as TGCGCCAGCAGCCGGATGGGGAACACTGAAGCTTTCTTT. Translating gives CASSRMGNTEAFF. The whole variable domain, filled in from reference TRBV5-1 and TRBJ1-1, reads KAGVTQTPRYLIKTRGQQVTLSCSPISGHRSVSWYQQTPGQGLQFLFEYFSETQRNKGNFPGRFSGRQFSNSRSEMNVSTLELGDSALYLCASSRMGNTEAFFGQGTRLTVV.